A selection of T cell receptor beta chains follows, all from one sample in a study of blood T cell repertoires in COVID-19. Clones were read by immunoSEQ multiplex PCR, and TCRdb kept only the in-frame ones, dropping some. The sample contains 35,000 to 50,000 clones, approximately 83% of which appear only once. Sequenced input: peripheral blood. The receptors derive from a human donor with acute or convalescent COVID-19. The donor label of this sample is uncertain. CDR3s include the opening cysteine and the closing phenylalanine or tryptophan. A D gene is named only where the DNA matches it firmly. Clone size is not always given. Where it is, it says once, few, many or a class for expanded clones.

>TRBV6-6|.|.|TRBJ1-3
TGTGCCAGCAGTGGAGGCTCTGGAAACACCATATATTTT
CASSGGSGNTIYF
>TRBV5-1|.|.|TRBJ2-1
TGCGCCAGCAGCGTTACATCGGGTACCTACAATGAGCAGTTCTTC
CASSVTSGTYNEQFF
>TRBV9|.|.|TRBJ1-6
TGTGCCAGCAGCGTAACCCCCTCAGGGGATAATTCACCCCTCCACTTT
CASSVTPSGDNSPLHF
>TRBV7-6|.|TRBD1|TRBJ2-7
TGTGCCAGCAGCTCACAGGGGGCGTTCCACGAGCAGTACTTC
CASSSQGAFHEQYF
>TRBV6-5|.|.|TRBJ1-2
TGTGCCAGCTCTGCTAACTATGGCTACACCTTC
CASSANYGYTF
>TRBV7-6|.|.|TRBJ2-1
TGTGCCAGCAGCCCTAGGGTTAGCGGCCTCTCGCCCCAGGTTCTACGATTCTTC
CASSPRVSGLSPQVLRFF
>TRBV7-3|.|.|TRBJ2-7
TGTGCCAGCAGCCAGAACCCGGGACTTACCTACGAGCAGTACTTC
CASSQNPGLTYEQYF
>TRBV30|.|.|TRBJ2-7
TGTGCCTGGAGCCTAGGCCCCCTAAACTACGAGCAGTACTTC
CAWSLGPLNYEQYF
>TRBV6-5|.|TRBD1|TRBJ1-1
TGTGCCAGCAGTCCCAGGGACAGGGGCTCTGAAGCTTTCTTT
CASSPRDRGSEAFF
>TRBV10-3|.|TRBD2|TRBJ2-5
TGTGCCATCAGTGAGTCGACCGGGACTAGCCAAGAGACCCAGTACTTC
CAISESTGTSQETQYF
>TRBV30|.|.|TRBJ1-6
TGTGCCTGGAGTATAACTACCTTTAATTCACCCCTCCACTTT
CAWSITTFNSPLHF
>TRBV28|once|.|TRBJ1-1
TGTGCCAGCAGTTTATCCTCTGAAGCTTTCTTT
CASSLSSEAFF
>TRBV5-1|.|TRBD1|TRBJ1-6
TGCGCCAGCAGCCCGGGACAGGGCAATTCACCCCTCCACTTT
CASSPGQGNSPLHF
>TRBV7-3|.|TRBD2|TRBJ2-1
TGTGCCAGCAGCTTGGGGGGACTAGCGGGACACAATGAGCAGTTCTTC
CASSLGGLAGHNEQFF
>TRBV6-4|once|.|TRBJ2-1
TGTGCCAGCAGTACAGGGTTGGGTGAGCAGTTCTTC
CASSTGLGEQFF
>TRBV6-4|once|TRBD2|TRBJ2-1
TGTGCCAGCAGCCCCGCTAGCGGGACCCACAATGAGCAGTTCTTC
CASSPASGTHNEQFF
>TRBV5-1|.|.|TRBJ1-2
TGCGCCAGCAGCTTGAGGAGTGGATACGGCTACACCTTC
CASSLRSGYGYTF
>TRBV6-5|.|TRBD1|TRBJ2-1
TGTGCCAGCAGTTACGTTGGGACAGTGCAGTTCTTC
CASSYVGTVQFF
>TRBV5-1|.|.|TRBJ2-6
TGCGCCAGCAGGGGGGGGGCCGCTGCTGGGGCCAACGTCCTGACTTTC
CASRGGAAAGANVLTF
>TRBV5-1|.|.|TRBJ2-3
TGCGCCAGCAGCTCCGGGACTGTCGTCGCGACAGATACGCAGTATTTT
CASSSGTVVATDTQYF
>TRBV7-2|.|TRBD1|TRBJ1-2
TGTGCCAGCAGCCCCTGGGGACAGACTAACTATGGCTACACCTTC
CASSPWGQTNYGYTF
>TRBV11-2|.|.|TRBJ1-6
TGTGCCAGCAGCTTAGAGGCGGGGTCACCCCTCCACTTT
CASSLEAGSPLHF
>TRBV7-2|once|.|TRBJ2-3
TGTGCCAGCAGCTTATCGACGCAGTATTTT
CASSLSTQYF
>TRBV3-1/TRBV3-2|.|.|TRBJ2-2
TGTGCCAGCAGCCAAAACCTTCGCGGCACCGGGGAGCTGTTTTTT
CASSQNLRGTGELFF
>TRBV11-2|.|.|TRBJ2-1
TGTGCCAGCAGCCGCCTTAGCAATGAGCAGTTCTTC
CASSRLSNEQFF
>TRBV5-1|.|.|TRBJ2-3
TGCGCCAGCAGCTTGGGCGGGGAAGGAGATACGCAGTATTTT
CASSLGGEGDTQYF
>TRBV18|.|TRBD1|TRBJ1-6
TGTGCCAGCTCACCACGGGGACAGTATAATTCACCCCTCCACTTT
CASSPRGQYNSPLHF
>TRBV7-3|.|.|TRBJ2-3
TGTGCCAGCAGCTTTCTCAGCGGGAGCACAGATACGCAGTATTTT
CASSFLSGSTDTQYF
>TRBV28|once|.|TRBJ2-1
TGTGCCAGCGAGACTAGGCTCTACAATGAGCAGTTCTTC
CASETRLYNEQFF
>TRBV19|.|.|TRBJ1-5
TGTGCCAGTTTAGGGGGTAGATATCAGCCCCAGCATTTT
CASLGGRYQPQHF
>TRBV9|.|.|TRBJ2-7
TGTGCCAGCAGCGTAGGGCAGGGCGATCAGTACGAGCAGTACTTC
CASSVGQGDQYEQYF
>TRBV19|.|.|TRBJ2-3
TGTGCCAGTAGTATGGGAGCTAGCGAGAATACGCAGTATTTT
CASSMGASENTQYF
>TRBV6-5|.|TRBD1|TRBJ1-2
TGTGCCAGCAGTCAGGACAGGGTTAATGGCTACACCTTC
CASSQDRVNGYTF
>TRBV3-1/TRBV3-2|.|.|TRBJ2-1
TGTGCCAGCAGCCAAGTGGGTGGGGGGACCTACAATGAGCAGTTCTTC
CASSQVGGGTYNEQFF
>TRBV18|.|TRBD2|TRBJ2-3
TGTGCCAGCTCACCGAGAGCGGGGGGCCTGTCGAATACAGATACGCAGTATTTT
CASSPRAGGLSNTDTQYF
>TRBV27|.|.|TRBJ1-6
TGTGCCAGCAGTCCCCGTAGCCTCCCGGCCCTCCACTTT
CASSPRSLPALHF
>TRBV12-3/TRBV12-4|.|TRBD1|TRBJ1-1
TGTGCCAGCAGTTTACCGGACAGGCGGGCTTTCTTT
CASSLPDRRAFF
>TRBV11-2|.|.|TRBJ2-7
TGTGCCAGCAGGTCGCTCTCTAGCGTAGGGAAAAAGAACGAGCAGTACTTC
CASRSLSSVGKKNEQYF
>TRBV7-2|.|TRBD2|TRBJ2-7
TGTGCCAGCAGCCCCCGACTAGCGGGAGGCCACGAGCAGTACTTC
CASSPRLAGGHEQYF
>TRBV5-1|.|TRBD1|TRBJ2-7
TGCGCCAGCAGCTTGGCAAGGACAGGGTACTACGAGCAGTACTTC
CASSLARTGYYEQYF
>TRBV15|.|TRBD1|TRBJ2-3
TGTGCCACCAGCAGACAGACCGGGACAGGGGGCGCAGATACGCAGTATTTT
CATSRQTGTGGADTQYF
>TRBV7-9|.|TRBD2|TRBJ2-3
TGTGCCAGCAGCTTAGTGGCTAGCGGGGGGCAAGATACGCAGTATTTT
CASSLVASGGQDTQYF
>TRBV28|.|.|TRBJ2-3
TGTGCCAGCACCCCGGACTACCCAGGGACGCAGTATTTT
CASTPDYPGTQYF
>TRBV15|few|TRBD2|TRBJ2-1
TGTGCCATTCCTAGCGGGGGTGAGCAGTTCTTC
CAIPSGGEQFF
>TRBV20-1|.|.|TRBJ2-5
TGCAGTGCTAGTAACAGTGGCGAAGAGACCCAGTACTTC
CSASNSGEETQYF
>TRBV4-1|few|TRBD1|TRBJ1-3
TGCGCCAGCAGCCAGATGGACAGGGGCGGAAACACCATATATTTT
CASSQMDRGGNTIYF
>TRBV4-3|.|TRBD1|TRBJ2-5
TGCGCCAGCAGCCAAGATTACAGGGGGCAAGAGACCCAGTACTTC
CASSQDYRGQETQYF
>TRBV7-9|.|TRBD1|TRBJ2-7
TGTGCCAGCAGCCAAACAGTGCAGGGGGCGCAAAAGTACGAGCAGTACTTC
CASSQTVQGAQKYEQYF
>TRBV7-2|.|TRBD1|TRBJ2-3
TGTGCCAGCAGCTACAGCTCCGGGACAGGTAGCACAGATACGCAGTATTTT
CASSYSSGTGSTDTQYF
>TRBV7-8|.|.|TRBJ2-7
TGTGCCAGCATCCGAGGCCCCGTCGGGAGTTCCTACGAGCAGTACTTC
CASIRGPVGSSYEQYF
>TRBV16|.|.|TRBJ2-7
TGTGCCAGCAGCCCAGGCCACGAGCAGTACTTC
CASSPGHEQYF
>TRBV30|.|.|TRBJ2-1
TGTGCCTGGAGTGTCCTCTCCTACAATGAGCAGTTCTTC
CAWSVLSYNEQFF
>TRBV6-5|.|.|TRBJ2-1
TGTGCCAGCACCGCAGGGATTGAGCAGTTCTTC
CASTAGIEQFF
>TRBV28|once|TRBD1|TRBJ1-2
TGTGCCAGCAGTGAGGGACAGGGATACGGCTACACCTTC
CASSEGQGYGYTF